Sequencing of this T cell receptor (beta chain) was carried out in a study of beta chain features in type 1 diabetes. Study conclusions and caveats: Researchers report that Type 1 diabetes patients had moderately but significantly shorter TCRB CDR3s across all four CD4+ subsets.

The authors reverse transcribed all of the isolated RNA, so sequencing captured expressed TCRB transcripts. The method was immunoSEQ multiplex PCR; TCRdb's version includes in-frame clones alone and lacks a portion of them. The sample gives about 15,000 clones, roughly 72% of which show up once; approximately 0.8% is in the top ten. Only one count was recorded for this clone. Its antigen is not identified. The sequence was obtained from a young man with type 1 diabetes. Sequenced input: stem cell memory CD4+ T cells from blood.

CDR3 loop: CASSEGLAGENEQFF. CDR3 sequence (DNA): TGCGCCAGCAGCGAGGGACTAGCGGGGGAGAATGAGCAGTTCTTC. This sequence joins TRBV5-1 and TRBJ2-1; 14 nucleotides agree with TRBD2. The CDR3 loop spans 15 amino acids. In germline, CDR1 is SGHRS, CDR2 YFSETQ. V lost 4 bases to trimming and J lost 7 bases; unmatched junction nucleotides: 4.